Sequencing of this T cell receptor (beta chain) was carried out in a study of blood T cell repertoires in COVID-19. Study information: Acute and convalescent COVID-19 specimens originated in the United States, Italy and Spain.

Sequencing used immunoSEQ multiplex PCR; TCRdb keeps in-frame clones, though not all of them. In the table there are 180,000 or so clones, over 80% of which are singletons. Those who participated ranged in age from roughly 18 to 89 years and resided in under 25 US areas. Symptom resolution, clearance, or two negative PCRs marked donors in Cohort 3 as recovered. The CDR3 contains 15 residues. The germline V gene encodes CDR1 MNHEY and CDR2 SMNVEV (reference sequence). Losses at the gene ends were 3 bases for V and 4 bases for J; bases not matched to a gene: 7. This rearrangement joins TRBV27 to TRBJ2-3, with 7 bases matching TRBD2. The sequenced sample was PBMCs or T cells enriched from blood (not recorded which). This TCR came from a woman aged 55-75 years who had recovered from COVID-19. The CDR3 is CASSLLAGVSDTQYF. DNA of the CDR3: TGTGCCAGCAGTTTGTTGGCGGGAGTGTCAGATACGCAGTATTTT.